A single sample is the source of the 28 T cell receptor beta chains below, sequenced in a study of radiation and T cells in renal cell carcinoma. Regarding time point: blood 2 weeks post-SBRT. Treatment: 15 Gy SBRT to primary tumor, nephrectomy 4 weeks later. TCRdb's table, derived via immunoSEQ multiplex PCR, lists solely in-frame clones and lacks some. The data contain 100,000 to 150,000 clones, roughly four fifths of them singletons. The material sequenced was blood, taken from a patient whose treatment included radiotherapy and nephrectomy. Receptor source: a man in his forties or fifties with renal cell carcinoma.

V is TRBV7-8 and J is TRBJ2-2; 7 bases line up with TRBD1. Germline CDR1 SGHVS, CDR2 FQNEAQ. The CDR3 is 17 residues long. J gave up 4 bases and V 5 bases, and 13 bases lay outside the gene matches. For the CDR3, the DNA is TGTGCCAGCAGCACATCAACAGGGGCTACAATCACCGGGGAGCTGTTTTTT. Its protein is CASSTSTGATITGELFF.

CDR3 amino acids: CASSARQMINTEAFF. DNA for the CDR3: TGTGCCAGCTCAGCTAGACAGATGATTAACACTGAAGCTTTCTTT. J is TRBJ1-1 and V is TRBV18, with a weak D call TRBD1 (5 bases). The V end lost 5 bases, the J end lost 2 bases, and 15 bases lay between the germline ends. The length of the CDR3 is 15 residues. In germline, CDR1 is KGHSH, CDR2 LQKENI.

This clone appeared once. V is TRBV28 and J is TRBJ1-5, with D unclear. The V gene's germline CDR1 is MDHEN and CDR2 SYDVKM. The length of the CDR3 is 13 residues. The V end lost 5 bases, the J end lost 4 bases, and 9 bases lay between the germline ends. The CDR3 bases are TGTGCCAGCAGTCGACCACCTAATCAGCCCCAGCATTTT. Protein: CASSRPPNQPQHF.

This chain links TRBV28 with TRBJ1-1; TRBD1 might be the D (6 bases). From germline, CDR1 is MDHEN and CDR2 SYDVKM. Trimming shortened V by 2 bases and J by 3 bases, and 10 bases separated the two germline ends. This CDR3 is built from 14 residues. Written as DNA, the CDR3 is TGTGCCAGCAGTTTAGGGGACACTTACACTGAAGCTTTCTTT. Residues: CASSLGDTYTEAFF.

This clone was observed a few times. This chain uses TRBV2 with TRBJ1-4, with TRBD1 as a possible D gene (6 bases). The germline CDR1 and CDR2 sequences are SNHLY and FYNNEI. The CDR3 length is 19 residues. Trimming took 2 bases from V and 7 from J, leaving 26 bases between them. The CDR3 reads CASSEFGGLRRTRGEKLFF. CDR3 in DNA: TGTGCCAGCAGTGAATTTGGGGGGCTCAGGCGGACGCGTGGTGAAAAACTGTTTTTT.

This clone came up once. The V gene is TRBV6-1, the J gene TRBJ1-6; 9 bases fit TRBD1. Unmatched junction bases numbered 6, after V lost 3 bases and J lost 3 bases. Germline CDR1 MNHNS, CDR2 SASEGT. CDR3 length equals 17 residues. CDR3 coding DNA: TGTGCCAGCAGTGAGAGGACAGGGGCAATCTATAATTCACCCCTCCACTTT. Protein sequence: CASSERTGAIYNSPLHF.

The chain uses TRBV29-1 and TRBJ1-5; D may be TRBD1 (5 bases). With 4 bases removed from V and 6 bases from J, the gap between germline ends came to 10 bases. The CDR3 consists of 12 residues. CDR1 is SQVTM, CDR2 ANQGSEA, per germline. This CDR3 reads CSVAGGGQPQHF. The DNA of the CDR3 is TGCAGCGTTGCGGGGGGGGGTCAGCCCCAGCATTTT.

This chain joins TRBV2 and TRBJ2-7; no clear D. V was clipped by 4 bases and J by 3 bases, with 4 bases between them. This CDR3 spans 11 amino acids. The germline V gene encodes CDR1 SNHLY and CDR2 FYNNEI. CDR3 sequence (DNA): TGTGCCAGCAGTGGCGACTACGAGCAGTACTTC. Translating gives CASSGDYEQYF.

The CDR3 coding sequence is TGCGCCAGTCAGAGGCAGGGGGCGGATGAAGCTTTCTTT. It yields the protein CASQRQGADEAFF. The chain employs TRBV5-1 and TRBJ1-1; 8 nucleotides line up with TRBD1. This CDR3 region has 13 residues. Germline values: CDR1 SGHRS, CDR2 YFSETQ. Unmatched junction bases numbered 10, after V lost 8 bases and J lost 7 bases.

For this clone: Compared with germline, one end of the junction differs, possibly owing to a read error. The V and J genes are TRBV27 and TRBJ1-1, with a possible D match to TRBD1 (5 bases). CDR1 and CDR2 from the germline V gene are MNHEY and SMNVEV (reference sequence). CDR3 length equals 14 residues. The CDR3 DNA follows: TGTGCCAGCCGTTTGGGGGGAGTGAACACTGAAGCTTTCTTT. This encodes CASRLGGVNTEAFF.

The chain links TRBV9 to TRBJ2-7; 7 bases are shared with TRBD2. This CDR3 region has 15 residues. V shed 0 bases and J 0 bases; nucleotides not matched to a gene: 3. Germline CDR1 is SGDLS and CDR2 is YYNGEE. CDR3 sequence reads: CASSVAGGSSYEQYF. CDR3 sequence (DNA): TGTGCCAGCAGCGTAGCAGGCGGGAGCTCCTACGAGCAGTACTTC. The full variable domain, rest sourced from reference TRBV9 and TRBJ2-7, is DSGVTQTPKHLITATGQRVTLRCSPRSGDLSVYWYQQSLDQGLQFLIQYYNGEERAKGNILERFSAQQFPDLHSELNLSSLELGDSALYFCASSVAGGSSYEQYFGPGTRLTVT.

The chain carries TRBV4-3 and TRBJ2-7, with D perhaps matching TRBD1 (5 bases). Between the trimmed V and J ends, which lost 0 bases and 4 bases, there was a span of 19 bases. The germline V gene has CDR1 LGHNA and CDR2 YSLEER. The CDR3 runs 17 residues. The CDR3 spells CASSQDPGTGPEYEQYF. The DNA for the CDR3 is TGCGCCAGCAGCCAAGATCCAGGAACAGGACCAGAGTACGAGCAGTACTTC.

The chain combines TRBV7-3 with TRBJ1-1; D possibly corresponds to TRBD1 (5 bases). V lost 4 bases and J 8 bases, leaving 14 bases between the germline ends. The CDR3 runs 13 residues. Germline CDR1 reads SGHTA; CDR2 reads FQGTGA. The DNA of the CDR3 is TGTGCCAGCAGCTCCCGGGGGGAGCGGGAAGCTTTCTTT. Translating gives CASSSRGEREAFF. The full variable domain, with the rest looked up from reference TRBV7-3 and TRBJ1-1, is GAGVSQTPSNKVTEKGKYVELRCDPISGHTALYWYRQSLGQGPEFLIYFQGTGAADDSGLPNDRFFAVRPEGSVSTLKIQRTERGDSAVYLCASSSRGEREAFFGQGTRLTVV.

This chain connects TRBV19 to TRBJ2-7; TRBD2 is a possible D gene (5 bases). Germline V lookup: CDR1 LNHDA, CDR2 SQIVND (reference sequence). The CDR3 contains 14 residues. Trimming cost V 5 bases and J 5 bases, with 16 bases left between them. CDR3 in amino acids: CASSGTTSIDEQYF. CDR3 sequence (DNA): TGTGCCAGTAGTGGAACAACTAGTATCGACGAGCAGTACTTC.

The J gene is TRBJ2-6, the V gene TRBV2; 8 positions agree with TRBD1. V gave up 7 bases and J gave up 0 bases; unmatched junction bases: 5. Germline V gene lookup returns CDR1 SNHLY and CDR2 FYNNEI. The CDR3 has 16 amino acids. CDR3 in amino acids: CASIRDRNSGANVLTF. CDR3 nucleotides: TGTGCCAGCATCCGGGACAGGAACTCTGGGGCCAACGTCCTGACTTTC.

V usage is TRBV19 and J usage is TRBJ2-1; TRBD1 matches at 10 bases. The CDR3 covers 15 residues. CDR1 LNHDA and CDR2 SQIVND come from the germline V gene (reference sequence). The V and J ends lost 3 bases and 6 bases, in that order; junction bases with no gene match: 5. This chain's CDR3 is CASSMRQGASNEQFF. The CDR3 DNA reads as TGTGCCAGTAGTATGAGACAGGGGGCGAGCAATGAGCAGTTCTTC.

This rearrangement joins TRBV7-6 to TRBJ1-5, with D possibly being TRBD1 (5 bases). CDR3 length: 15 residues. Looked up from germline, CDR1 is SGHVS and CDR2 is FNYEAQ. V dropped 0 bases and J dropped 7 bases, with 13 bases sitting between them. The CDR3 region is CASSLAGQGSQPQHF. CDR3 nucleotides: TGTGCCAGCAGCTTAGCGGGGCAGGGCAGCCAGCCCCAGCATTTT.

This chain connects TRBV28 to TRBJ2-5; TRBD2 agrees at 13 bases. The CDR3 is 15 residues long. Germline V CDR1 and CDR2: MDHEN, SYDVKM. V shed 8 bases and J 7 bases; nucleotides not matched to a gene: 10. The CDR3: CASWTSGSLSGTQYF. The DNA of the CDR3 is TGTGCCAGCTGGACTAGCGGGAGCCTCAGTGGGACCCAGTACTTC. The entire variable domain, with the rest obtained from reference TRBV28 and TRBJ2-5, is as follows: DVKVTQSSRYLVKRTGEKVFLECVQDMDHENMFWYRQDPGLGLRLIYFSYDVKMKEKGDIPEGYSVSREKKERFSLILESASTNQTSMYLCASWTSGSLSGTQYFGPGTRLLVL.

The CDR3 sequence is CASSGIGQTKLGSYEQYF. CDR3 bases: TGTGCCAGCAGTGGGATCGGGCAGACTAAATTGGGCTCCTACGAGCAGTACTTC. This chain joins TRBV2 and TRBJ2-7; D might be TRBD2 (5 bases). Trimming removed 4 bases from V and 0 bases from J, with 22 bases in between. The CDR3 loop spans 18 amino acids. Germline V gene sequence: CDR1 SNHLY, CDR2 FYNNEI.

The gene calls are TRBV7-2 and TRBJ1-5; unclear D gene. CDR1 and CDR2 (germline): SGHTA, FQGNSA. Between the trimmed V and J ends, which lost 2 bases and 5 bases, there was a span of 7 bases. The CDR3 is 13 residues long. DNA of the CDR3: TGTGCCAGCAGCTTAACGTCCGATCAGCCCCAGCATTTT. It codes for CASSLTSDQPQHF.

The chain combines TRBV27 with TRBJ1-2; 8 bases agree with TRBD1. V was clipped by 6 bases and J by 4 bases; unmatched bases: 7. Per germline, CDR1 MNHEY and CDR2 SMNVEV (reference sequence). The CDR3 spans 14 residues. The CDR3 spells CASSPGGAGYGYTF. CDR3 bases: TGTGCCAGCAGCCCAGGGGGCGCTGGCTATGGCTACACCTTC.

This chain's CDR3 is CASSDLDRDTQYF. CDR3 sequence (DNA): TGTGCCAGCAGTGACCTCGACAGGGATACGCAGTATTTT. This sequence joins TRBV6-4 and TRBJ2-3; D possibly corresponds to TRBD1 (6 bases). The CDR3 has 13 amino acids. Trimming removed 2 bases from V and 6 bases from J, with 9 bases in between. Germline V gives CDR1 MRHNA, CDR2 SNTAGT.

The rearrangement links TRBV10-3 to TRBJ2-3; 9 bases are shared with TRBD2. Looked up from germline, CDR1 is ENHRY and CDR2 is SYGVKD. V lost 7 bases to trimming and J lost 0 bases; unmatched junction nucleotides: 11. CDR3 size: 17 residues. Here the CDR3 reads CAIKGGGAITSTDTQYF. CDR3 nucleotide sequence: TGTGCCATCAAGGGCGGGGGGGCCATAACTAGCACAGATACGCAGTATTTT.

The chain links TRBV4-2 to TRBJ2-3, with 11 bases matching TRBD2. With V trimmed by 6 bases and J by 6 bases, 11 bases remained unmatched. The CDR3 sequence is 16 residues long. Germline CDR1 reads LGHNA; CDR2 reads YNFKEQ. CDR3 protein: CASSRPVAGGGDTQYF. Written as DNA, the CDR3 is TGTGCCAGCAGTCGACCCGTAGCGGGAGGGGGGGATACGCAGTATTTT.

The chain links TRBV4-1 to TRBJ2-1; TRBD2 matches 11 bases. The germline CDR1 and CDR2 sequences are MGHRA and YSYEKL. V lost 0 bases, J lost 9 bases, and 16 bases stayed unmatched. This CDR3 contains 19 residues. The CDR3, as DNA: TGCGCCAGCAGCCAAGATCAAGTGCGGCTAGCGGGAGGTTTAAGTGAGCAGTTCTTC. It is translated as CASSQDQVRLAGGLSEQFF.

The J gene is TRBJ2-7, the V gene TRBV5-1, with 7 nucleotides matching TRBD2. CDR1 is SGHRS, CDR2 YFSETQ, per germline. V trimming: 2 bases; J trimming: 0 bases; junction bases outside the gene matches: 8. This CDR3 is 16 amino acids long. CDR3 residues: CASSLRMGGSSYEQYF. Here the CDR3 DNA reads TGCGCCAGCAGCTTAAGGATGGGGGGGAGCTCCTACGAGCAGTACTTC.

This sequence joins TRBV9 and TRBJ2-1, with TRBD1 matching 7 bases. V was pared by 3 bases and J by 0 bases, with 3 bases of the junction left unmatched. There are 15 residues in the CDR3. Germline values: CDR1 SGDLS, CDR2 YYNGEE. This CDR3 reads CASSEGQSSYNEQFF. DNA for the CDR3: TGTGCCAGCAGCGAGGGACAGAGCTCCTACAATGAGCAGTTCTTC. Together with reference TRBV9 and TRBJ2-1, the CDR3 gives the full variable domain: DSGVTQTPKHLITATGQRVTLRCSPRSGDLSVYWYQQSLDQGLQFLIQYYNGEERAKGNILERFSAQQFPDLHSELNLSSLELGDSALYFCASSEGQSSYNEQFFGPGTRLTVL.

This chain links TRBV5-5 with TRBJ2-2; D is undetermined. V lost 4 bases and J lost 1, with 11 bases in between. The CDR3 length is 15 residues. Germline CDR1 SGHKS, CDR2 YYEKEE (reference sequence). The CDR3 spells CASSHDDGNTGELFF. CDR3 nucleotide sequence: TGTGCCAGCAGCCATGATGACGGGAACACCGGGGAGCTGTTTTTT. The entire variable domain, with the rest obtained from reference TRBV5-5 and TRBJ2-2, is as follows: DAGVTQSPTHLIKTRGQQVTLRCSPISGHKSVSWYQQVLGQGPQFIFQYYEKEERGRGNFPDRFSARQFPNYSSELNVNALLLGDSALYLCASSHDDGNTGELFFGEGSRLTVL.